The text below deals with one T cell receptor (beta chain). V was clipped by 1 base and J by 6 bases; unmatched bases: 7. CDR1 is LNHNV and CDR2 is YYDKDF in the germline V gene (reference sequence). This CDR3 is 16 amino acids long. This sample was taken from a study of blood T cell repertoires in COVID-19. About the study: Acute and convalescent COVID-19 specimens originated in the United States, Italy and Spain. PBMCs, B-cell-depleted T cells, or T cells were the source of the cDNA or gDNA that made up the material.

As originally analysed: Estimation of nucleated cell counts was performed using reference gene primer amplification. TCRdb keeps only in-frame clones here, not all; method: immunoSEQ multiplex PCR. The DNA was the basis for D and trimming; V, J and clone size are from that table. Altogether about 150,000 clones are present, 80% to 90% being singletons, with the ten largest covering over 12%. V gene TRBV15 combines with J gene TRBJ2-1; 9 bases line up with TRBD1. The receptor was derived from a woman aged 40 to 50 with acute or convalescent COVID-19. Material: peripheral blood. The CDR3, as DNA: TGTGCCACCAGCAGAGGGGGACAGGGACGGAGCAATGAGCAGTTCTTC. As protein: CATSRGGQGRSNEQFF.